The TCR beta chain under discussion was sequenced for a study of shared T cell receptors in the human thymus. Only in-frame clones appear in the TCRdb table, and some are missing; sequencing was by immunoSEQ multiplex PCR. The data contain under 850,000 clones, 88% of them singletons. The CDR3 is 14 amino acids. Germline V gives CDR1 SNHLY, CDR2 FYNNEI. Between the trimmed V and J ends, which lost 8 bases and 1 base, there was a span of 15 bases. A further study also used this sample, focusing on human thymus T cells.

This chain connects TRBV2 to TRBJ2-7, with D maybe TRBD2 (6 bases). This TCR was sampled from a boy younger than two with a congenital heart defect. The specimen sequenced was thymocytes. The CDR3 bases are TGTGCCAGCGTTGAGTGGCGGGGTTCCTACGAGCAGTACTTC. It codes for CASVEWRGSYEQYF.